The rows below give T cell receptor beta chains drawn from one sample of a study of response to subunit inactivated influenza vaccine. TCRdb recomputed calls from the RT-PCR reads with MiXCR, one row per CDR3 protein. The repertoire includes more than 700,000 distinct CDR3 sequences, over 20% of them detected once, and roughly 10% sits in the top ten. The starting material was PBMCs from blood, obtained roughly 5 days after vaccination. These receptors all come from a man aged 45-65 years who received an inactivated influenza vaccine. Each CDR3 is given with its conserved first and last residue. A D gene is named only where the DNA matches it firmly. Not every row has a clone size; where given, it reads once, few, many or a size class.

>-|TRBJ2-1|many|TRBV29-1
TGCAGCGTTGAGGGAACTGGGGATTACAATGAGCAGTTCTTC
CSVEGTGDYNEQFF
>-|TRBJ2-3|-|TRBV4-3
TGCGCCAGCAGCCAAGACCAACTGATGCGGGGTACGCAGTATTTT
CASSQDQLMRGTQYF
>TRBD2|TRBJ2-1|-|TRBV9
TGTGCCAGCAGTCTTACTCGACTAGCCACGAACAATGAGCAGTTCTTC
CASSLTRLATNNEQFF
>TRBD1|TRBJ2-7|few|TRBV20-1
TGCAGTGCTAGAGGGACAGGGGACGAGCAGTACTTC
CSARGTGDEQYF
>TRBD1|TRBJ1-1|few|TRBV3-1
TGTGCCAGCAGCCAGGTGGACAGGGGGCGGGGCACTGAAGCTTTCTTT
CASSQVDRGRGTEAFF
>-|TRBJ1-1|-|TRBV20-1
TGCAGTGCTAGGCCGGAGGGACGGCAGAACACTGAAGCTTTCTTT
CSARPEGRQNTEAFF
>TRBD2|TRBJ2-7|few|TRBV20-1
TGCAGTGCTAGAGGAGCTAGCGGGGGCCCTTTCTTAGAGCAGTACTTC
CSARGASGGPFLEQYF
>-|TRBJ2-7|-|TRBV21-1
TGTGCCAGCAGCAAAATGGTTCTAGCGGGAGAGTCCTACGAGCAGTACTTC
CASSKMVLAGESYEQYF
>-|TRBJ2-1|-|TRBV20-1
TGCAGTGCTAGAGCCACGACTGGTGGTTATGAGCAGTTCTTC
CSARATTGGYEQFF
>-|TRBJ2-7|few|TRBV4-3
TGCGCCAGCAGCCAAGATACTACAAACTACGAGCAGTACTTC
CASSQDTTNYEQYF
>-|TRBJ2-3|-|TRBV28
TGTGCCAGCAGTTTCCTCAGGTGGGGGGCAACGGTAGATACGCAGTATTTT
CASSFLRWGATVDTQYF
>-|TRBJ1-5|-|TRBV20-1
TGCAGTGCTATCGGGTCCCAAAATCAGCCCCAGCATTTT
CSAIGSQNQPQHF
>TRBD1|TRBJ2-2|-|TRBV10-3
TGTGCCATCAGAGAACCGACAGGGACCGGGGAGCTGTTTTTT
CAIREPTGTGELFF
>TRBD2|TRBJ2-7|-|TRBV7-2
TGTGCCAGCAGCTTAGGACGGGAGGCGGGTTACGAGCAGTACTTC
CASSLGREAGYEQYF
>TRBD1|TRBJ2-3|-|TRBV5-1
TGCGCCAGCAGCATTGGGGACAGGGGTATCGATACGCAGTATTTT
CASSIGDRGIDTQYF
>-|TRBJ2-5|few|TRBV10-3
TGTGCCATCAGTGACCGGACAGGGAGGGTGACCCAGTACTTC
CAISDRTGRVTQYF
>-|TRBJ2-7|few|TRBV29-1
TGCAGCGTTGTACAGGGCGGGGAGCAGTACTTC
CSVVQGGEQYF
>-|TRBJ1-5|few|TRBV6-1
TGTGCCAGCAGAAAACAGGGTGGCAATCAGCCCCAGCATTTT
CASRKQGGNQPQHF
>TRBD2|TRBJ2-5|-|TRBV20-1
TGCAGTGCTACGTTAGTGGGACTAGCGGGGGCAGAGACCCAGTACTTC
CSATLVGLAGAETQYF
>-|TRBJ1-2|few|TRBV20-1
TGCAGTGCTAGAGATGGACTTGCCTATGGCTACACCTTC
CSARDGLAYGYTF
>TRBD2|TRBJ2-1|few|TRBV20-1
TGCAGTGCCCCGACTAGCGGGGGGTACAATGAGCAGTTCTTC
CSAPTSGGYNEQFF
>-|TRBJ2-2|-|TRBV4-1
TGCGCCAGCACCCCAGGGACTCACTCGAACACCGGGGAGCTGTTTTTT
CASTPGTHSNTGELFF
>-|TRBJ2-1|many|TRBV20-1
TGCAGTGCTAGAGATCTGGCGCCGAATGAGCAGTTCTTC
CSARDLAPNEQFF
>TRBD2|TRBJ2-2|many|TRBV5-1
TGCGCCAGCAGCTCGACTAGCGGGAGATGGAACACCGGGGAGCTGTTTTTT
CASSSTSGRWNTGELFF
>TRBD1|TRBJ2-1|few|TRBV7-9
TGTGCCAGCAGCTCCCTAGACAGGGTAAGGCAGTTCTTC
CASSSLDRVRQFF
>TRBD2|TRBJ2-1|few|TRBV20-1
TGCAGTGCTAGAGAAGGACTAGCCCAGGGCAATGAGCAGTTCTTC
CSAREGLAQGNEQFF
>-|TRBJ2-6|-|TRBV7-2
TGTGCCAGCAGCGTAGCCTCTTCTGGGGCCAACGTCCTGACTTTC
CASSVASSGANVLTF
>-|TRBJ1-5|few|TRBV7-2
TGTGCCAGCAGCTTCTCGGGGTACATCAATCAGCCCCAGCATTTT
CASSFSGYINQPQHF
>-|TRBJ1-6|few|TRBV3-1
TGTGCCAGCAGTTCAATACGGGACGGAAATTCACCCCTCCACTTT
CASSSIRDGNSPLHF
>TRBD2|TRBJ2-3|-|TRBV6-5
TGTGCCAGCAGTTACTCGGTTGACAGCCGGGGGGGTACGCAGTATTTT
CASSYSVDSRGGTQYF
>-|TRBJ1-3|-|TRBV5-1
TGCGCCAGCAGCTTAGCGGAATCTGGAAACACCATATATTTT
CASSLAESGNTIYF
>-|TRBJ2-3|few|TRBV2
TGTGCCAGCAGTGAAGTGGGGGGCGGAAACACAGATACGCAGTATTTT
CASSEVGGGNTDTQYF
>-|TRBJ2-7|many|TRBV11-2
TGTGCCAGCAGCTTGGTCTTTTCTCGTGGTTTCGTAACAGGCTCCTACGAGCAGTACTTC
CASSLVFSRGFVTGSYEQYF
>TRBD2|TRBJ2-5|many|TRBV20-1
TGCAGTGCTAGGCGCCTAGCGGGGATCCAAGAGACCCAGTACTTC
CSARRLAGIQETQYF
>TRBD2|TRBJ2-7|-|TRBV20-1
TGCAGTGCTAGAGATGCTAGCGGGCCCTCCTACGAGCAGTACTTC
CSARDASGPSYEQYF
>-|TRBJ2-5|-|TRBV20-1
TGCAGTGCTAGAAGGCAGATACAAGAGACCCAGTACTTC
CSARRQIQETQYF
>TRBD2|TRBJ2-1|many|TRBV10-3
TGTGCCATCAGTGAGTCTACTAGCGGGAGGGGTGAGCAGTTCTTC
CAISESTSGRGEQFF
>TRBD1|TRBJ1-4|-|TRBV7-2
TGTGCCAGCAGCTTCGACAGGGGTAATGAAAAACTGTTTTTT
CASSFDRGNEKLFF
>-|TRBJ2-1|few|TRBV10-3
TGTGCCATCAGAGAGGGGGAAGAGCAGTTCTTC
CAIREGEEQFF
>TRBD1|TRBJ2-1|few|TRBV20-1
TGCAGTGCTAGCGACAGGGCCAATGAGCAGTTCTTC
CSASDRANEQFF
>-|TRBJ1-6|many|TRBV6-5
TGTGCCAGCAGTTTCCTCCCGGCAGGGTTAGATTCACCCCTCCACTTT
CASSFLPAGLDSPLHF
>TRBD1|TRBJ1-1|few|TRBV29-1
TGCAGCGTTGATCGTACGCACAGGGGTAACCAGAACCTTATGAACACTGAAGCTTTCTTT
CSVDRTHRGNQNLMNTEAFF
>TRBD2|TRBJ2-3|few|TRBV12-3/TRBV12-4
TGTGCCAGCAGTTATAGCGGGGGGGCGAGAGATACGCAGTATTTT
CASSYSGGARDTQYF
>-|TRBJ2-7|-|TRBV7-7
TGTGCCAGCAGCTTCCCTTGGCAGGGCTCCTACGAGCAGTACTTC
CASSFPWQGSYEQYF
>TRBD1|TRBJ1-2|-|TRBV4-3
TGCGCCAGCAGCCAACCGGACAGGGAAAGCGATGGCTACACCTTC
CASSQPDRESDGYTF
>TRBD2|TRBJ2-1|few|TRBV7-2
TGTGCCAGCAGCCCGGTGGCTAGCGGCTACAATGAGCAGTTCTTC
CASSPVASGYNEQFF
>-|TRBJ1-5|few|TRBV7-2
TGTGCCAGCAGCTTCCGGGATCAGCCCCAGCATTTT
CASSFRDQPQHF
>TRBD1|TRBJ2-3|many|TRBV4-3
TGCGCCAGCAGACCGGGACAGGGGGTAGCAAAGCAGTATTTT
CASRPGQGVAKQYF
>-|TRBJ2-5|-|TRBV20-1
TGCAGTGCTAGATCCCCCACTAGTGAAGAGACCCAGTACTTC
CSARSPTSEETQYF
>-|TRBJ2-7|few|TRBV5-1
TGCGCCAGCAGTAGTGTTCTACTCGGACCGAACTACGAGCAGTACTTC
CASSSVLLGPNYEQYF
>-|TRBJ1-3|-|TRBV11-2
TGTGCCAGCAGCTTAGATCGGGCAGGCGCCATATATTTT
CASSLDRAGAIYF
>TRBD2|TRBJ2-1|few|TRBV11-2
TGTGCCAGCAGCCGGGAGGCCAAAGGGAATGAGCAGTTCTTC
CASSREAKGNEQFF
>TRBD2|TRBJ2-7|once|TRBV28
TGTGCCAGCAGGGGAGGGACTAGCGGGAACGAGCAGTACTTC
CASRGGTSGNEQYF
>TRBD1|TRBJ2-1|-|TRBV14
TGTGCCAGCAGCCCAGGTCAGGGGGCAGTCCATGAGCAGTTCTTC
CASSPGQGAVHEQFF
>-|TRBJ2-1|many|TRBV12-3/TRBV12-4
TGTGCCAGCAGTGAAATAGCGGTTTATGAGCAGTTCTTC
CASSEIAVYEQFF
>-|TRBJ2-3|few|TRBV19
TGTGCCACCCAAGGAGGCAGGTGGTCAGATACGCAGTATTTT
CATQGGRWSDTQYF
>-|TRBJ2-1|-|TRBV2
TGTGCCAGCAGTGAAGGACAGGCAGGCAATGAGCAGTTCTTC
CASSEGQAGNEQFF
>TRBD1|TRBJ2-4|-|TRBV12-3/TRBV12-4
TGTGCCAGCAGTCTCCAGGGGGCAGGCATTCAGTACTTC
CASSLQGAGIQYF
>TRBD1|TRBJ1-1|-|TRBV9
TGTGCCAGCAGCAACAGACAGGGGGACACTGAAGCTTTCTTT
CASSNRQGDTEAFF